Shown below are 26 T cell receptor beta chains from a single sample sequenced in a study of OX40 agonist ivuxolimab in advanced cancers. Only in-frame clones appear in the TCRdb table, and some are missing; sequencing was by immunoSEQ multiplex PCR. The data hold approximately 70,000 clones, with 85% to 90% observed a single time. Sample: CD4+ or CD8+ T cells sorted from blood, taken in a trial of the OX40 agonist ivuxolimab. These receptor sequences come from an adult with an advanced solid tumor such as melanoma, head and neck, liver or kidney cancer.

CDR3 region: CAISDQGAWYEQYF. The CDR3 region has the DNA TGTGCCATCAGTGACCAGGGGGCGTGGTACGAGCAGTACTTC. The rearrangement joins TRBV10-3 to TRBJ2-7, with TRBD1 matching 8 bases. The CDR3 consists of 14 residues. CDR1 and CDR2 from the germline V gene are ENHRY and SYGVKD. The trim removed 3 bases at V and 4 bases at J, leaving 5 bases unmatched.

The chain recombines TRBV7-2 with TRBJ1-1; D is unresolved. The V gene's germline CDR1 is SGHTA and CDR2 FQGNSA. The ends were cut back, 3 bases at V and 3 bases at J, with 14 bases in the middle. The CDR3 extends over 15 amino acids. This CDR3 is CASSFGVGKDTEAFF. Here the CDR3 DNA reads TGTGCCAGCAGCTTCGGTGTGGGTAAGGACACTGAAGCTTTCTTT.

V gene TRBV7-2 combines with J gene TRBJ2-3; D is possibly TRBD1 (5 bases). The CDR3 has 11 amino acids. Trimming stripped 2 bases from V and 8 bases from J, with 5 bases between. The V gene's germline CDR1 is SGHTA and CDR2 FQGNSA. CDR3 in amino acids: CASSLQGTQYF. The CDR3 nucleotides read TGTGCCAGCAGCTTACAGGGTACGCAGTATTTT.

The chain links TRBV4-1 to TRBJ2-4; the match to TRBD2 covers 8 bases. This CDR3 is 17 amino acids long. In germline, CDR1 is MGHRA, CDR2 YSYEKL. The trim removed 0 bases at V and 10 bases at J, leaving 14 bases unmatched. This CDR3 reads CASSQEGLNGGAGIQYF. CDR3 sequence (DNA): TGCGCCAGCAGCCAAGAAGGGTTAAACGGGGGGGCCGGGATTCAGTACTTC.

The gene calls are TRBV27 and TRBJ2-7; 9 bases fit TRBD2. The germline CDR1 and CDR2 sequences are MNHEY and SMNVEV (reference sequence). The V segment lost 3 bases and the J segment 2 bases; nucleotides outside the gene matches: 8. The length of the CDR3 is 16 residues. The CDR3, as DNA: TGTGCCAGCAGTTTTCTTCCTAGCGGGGCAGCCTACGAGCAGTACTTC. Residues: CASSFLPSGAAYEQYF.

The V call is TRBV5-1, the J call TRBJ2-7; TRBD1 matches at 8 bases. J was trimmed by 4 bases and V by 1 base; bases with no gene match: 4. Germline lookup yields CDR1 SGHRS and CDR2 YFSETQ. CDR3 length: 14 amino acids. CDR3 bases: TGCGCCAGCAGCTTGCAGGGGGCCGCGTACGAGCAGTACTTC. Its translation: CASSLQGAAYEQYF.

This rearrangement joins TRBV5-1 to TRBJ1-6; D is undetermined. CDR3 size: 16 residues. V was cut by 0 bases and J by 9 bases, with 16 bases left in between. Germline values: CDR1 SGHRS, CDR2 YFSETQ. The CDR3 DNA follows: TGCGCCAGCAGCTTGGATGGTCCGGCTCTCGGTTCACCCCTCCACTTT. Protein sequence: CASSLDGPALGSPLHF.

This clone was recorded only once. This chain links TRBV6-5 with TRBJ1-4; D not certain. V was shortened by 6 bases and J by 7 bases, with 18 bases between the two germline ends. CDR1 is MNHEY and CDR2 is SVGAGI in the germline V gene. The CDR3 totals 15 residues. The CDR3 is CASRSLGSGSEKLFF. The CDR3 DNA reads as TGTGCCAGCAGGTCACTAGGGTCGGGGAGTGAAAAACTGTTTTTT.

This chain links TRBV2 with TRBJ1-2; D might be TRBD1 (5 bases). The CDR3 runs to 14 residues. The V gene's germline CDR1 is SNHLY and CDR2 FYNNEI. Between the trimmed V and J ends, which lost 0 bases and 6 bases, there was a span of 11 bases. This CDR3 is CASSEASRAHGYTF. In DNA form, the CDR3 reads TGTGCCAGCAGTGAAGCCTCCAGGGCCCATGGCTACACCTTC.

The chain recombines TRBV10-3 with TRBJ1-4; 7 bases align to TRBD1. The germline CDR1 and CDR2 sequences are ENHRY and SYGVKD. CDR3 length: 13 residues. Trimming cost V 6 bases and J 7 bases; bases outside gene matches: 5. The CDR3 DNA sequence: TGTGCCATCAGACAGGGGCCAGGTGAAAAACTGTTTTTT. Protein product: CAIRQGPGEKLFF.

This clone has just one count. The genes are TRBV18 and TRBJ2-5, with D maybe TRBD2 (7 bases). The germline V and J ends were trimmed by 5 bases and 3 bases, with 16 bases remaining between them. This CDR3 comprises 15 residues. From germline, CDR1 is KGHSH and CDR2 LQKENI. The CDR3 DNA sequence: TGTGCCAGCTCAGCCTGGGGCGGGGGCAAAGAGACCCAGTACTTC. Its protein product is CASSAWGGGKETQYF.

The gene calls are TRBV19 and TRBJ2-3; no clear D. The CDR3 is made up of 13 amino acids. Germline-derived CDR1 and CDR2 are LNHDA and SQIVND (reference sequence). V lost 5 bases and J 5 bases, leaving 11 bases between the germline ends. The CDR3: CASSLARGDTQYF. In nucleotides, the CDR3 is TGTGCCAGTAGTTTAGCCCGCGGAGATACGCAGTATTTT.

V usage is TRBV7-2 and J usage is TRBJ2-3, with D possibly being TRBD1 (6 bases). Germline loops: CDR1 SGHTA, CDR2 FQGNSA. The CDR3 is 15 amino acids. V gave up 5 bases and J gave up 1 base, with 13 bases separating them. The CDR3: CASSPRGYRTDTQYF. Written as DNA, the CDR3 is TGTGCCAGCAGCCCTAGGGGGTACCGCACAGATACGCAGTATTTT. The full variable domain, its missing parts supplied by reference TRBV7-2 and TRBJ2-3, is GAGVSQSPSNKVTEKGKDVELRCDPISGHTALYWYRQSLGQGLEFLIYFQGNSAPDKSGLPSDRFSAERTGGSVSTLTIQRTQQEDSAVYLCASSPRGYRTDTQYFGPGTRLTVL.

The CDR3 sequence is CASSYAADGPYEQYF. The DNA for the CDR3 is TGTGCCAGCAGTTACGCGGCGGACGGCCCCTACGAGCAGTACTTC. The chain combines TRBV6-5 with TRBJ2-7; D not certain. V lost 2 bases to trimming and J lost 2 bases, with 13 bases between them. This CDR3 comprises 15 residues. The germline V gene encodes CDR1 MNHEY and CDR2 SVGAGI.

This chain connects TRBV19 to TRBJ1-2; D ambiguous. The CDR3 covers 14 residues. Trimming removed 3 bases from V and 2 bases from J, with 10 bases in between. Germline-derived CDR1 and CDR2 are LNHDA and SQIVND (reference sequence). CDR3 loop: CASSIGQDNYGYTF. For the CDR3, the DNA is TGTGCCAGTAGTATCGGGCAGGACAACTATGGCTACACCTTC.

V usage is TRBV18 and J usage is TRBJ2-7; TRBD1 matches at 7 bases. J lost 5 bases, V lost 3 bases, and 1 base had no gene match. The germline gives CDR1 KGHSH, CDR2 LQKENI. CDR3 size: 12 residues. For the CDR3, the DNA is TGTGCCAGCTCACCCACAGGGGACGAGCAGTACTTC. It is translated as CASSPTGDEQYF.

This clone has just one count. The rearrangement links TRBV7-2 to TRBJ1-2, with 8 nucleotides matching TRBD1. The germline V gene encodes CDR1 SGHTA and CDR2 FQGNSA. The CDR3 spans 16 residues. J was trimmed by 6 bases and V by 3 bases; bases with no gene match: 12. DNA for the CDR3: TGTGCCAGCAGCTTGAGCGCAGGGGGCGCCCCCCATGGCTACACCTTC. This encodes CASSLSAGGAPHGYTF.

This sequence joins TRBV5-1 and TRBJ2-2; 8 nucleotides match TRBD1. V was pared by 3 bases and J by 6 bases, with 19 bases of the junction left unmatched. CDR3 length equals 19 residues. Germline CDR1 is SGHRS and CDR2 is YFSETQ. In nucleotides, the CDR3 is TGCGCCAGCAGCTCTACCCCCGGCGATCAGGGGGCCCGGTCCGGGGAGCTGTTTTTT. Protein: CASSSTPGDQGARSGELFF.

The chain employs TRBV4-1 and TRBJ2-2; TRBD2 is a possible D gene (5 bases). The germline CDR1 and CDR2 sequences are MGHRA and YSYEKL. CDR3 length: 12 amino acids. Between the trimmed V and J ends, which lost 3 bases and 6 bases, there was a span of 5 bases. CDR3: CASSHSAGELFF. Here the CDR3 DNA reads TGCGCCAGCAGCCATAGCGCCGGGGAGCTGTTTTTT.

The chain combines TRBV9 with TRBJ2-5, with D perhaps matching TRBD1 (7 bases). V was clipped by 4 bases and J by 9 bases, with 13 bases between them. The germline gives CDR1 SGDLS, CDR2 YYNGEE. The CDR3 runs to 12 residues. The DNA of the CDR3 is TGTGCCAGCAGCTCATTCAGGGGGGCCCAGTACTTC. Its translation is CASSSFRGAQYF.

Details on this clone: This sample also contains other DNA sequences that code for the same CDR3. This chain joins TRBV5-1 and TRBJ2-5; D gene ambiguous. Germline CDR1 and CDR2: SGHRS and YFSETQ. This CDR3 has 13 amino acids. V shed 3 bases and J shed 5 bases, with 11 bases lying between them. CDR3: CASSSRDLETQYF. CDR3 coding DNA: TGCGCCAGCAGCTCCCGTGACTTGGAGACCCAGTACTTC.

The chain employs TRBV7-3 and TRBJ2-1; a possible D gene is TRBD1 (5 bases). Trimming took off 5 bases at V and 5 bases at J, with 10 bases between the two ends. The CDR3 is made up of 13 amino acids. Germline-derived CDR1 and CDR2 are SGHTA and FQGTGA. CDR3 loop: CASSPSRDNEQFF. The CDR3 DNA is TGTGCCAGCAGCCCCTCCAGGGACAATGAGCAGTTCTTC. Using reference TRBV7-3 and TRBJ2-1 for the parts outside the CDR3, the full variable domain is GAGVSQTPSNKVTEKGKYVELRCDPISGHTALYWYRQSLGQGPEFLIYFQGTGAADDSGLPNDRFFAVRPEGSVSTLKIQRTERGDSAVYLCASSPSRDNEQFFGPGTRLTVL.

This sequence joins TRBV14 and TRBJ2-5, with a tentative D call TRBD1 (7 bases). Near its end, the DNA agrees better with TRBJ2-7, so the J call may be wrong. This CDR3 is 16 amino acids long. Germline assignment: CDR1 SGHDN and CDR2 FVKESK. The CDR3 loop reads CASSPIRGAPFYEQYF. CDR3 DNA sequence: TGTGCCAGCAGCCCGATCAGGGGGGCCCCTTTCTACGAGCAGTACTTC.

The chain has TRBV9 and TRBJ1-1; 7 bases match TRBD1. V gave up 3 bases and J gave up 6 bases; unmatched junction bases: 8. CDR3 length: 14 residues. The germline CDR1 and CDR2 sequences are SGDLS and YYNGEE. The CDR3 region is CASSALTGKAEAFF. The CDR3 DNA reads TGTGCCAGCAGCGCCCTGACAGGGAAAGCTGAAGCTTTCTTT. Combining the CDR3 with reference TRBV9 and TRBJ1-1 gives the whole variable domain DSGVTQTPKHLITATGQRVTLRCSPRSGDLSVYWYQQSLDQGLQFLIQYYNGEERAKGNILERFSAQQFPDLHSELNLSSLELGDSALYFCASSALTGKAEAFFGQGTRLTVV.

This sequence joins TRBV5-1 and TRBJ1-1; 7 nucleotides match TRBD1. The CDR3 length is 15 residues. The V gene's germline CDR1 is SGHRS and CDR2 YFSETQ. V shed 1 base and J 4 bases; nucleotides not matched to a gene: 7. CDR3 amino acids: CASSLYQGGGTEAFF. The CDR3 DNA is TGCGCCAGCAGCTTGTATCAGGGGGGAGGCACTGAAGCTTTCTTT.

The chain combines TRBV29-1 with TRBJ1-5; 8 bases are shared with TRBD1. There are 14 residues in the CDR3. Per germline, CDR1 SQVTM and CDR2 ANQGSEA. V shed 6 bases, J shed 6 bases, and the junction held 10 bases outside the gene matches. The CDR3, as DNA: TGCAGCGTCGGGGGGGGCACAGGGGGTCAGCCCCAGCATTTT. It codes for CSVGGGTGGQPQHF. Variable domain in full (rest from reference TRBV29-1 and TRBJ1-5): SAVISQKPSRDICQRGTSLTIQCQVDSQVTMMFWYRQQPGQSLTLIATANQGSEATYESGFVIDKFPISRPNLTFSTLTVSNMSPEDSSIYLCSVGGGTGGQPQHFGDGTRLSIL.